Below, 20 T cell receptor beta chains from the same sample are listed, as sequenced in a study of human T cells and chemical hapten exposure. TCRdb independently ran MiXCR on the RACE reads; one entry per CDR3 protein. Among just over 95,000 distinct CDR3 sequences listed, 25% to 35% were seen once. Documented time point: patch test 3, about 24 weeks after DPC sensitization. Treatment specified: therapeutic diphenylcyclopropenone sensitization with weekly scalp DPC. Sequenced material: whole blood, taken in connection with sensitization to the hapten diphenylcyclopropenone (DPC). These receptors came from a middle-aged man with alopecia areata. Some clones in this sample may be carry-over from other donors' samples.

This clonotype was counted only a few times. The chain is built from TRBV18 and TRBJ2-4, with D maybe TRBD1 (5 bases). Germline V gene lookup returns CDR1 KGHSH and CDR2 LQKENI. V was cut by 3 bases and J by 6 bases, with 6 bases left in between. The CDR3 consists of 12 residues. CDR3 DNA sequence: TGTGCCAGCTCACCCCAGGGAAACATTCAGTACTTC. Amino acids: CASSPQGNIQYF.

CDR3 residues: CASSFRGTGVYEQYF. CDR3 nucleotide sequence: TGCGCCAGCAGCTTCCGTGGGACGGGAGTCTACGAGCAGTACTTC. The chain joins TRBV5-1 to TRBJ2-7, with a tentative D call TRBD2 (6 bases). The V gene's germline CDR1 is SGHRS and CDR2 YFSETQ. The V end was cut by 2 bases, the J end by 3 bases, with 15 bases between. The CDR3 covers 15 residues. Together with reference TRBV5-1 and TRBJ2-7, the CDR3 gives the full variable domain: KAGVTQTPRYLIKTRGQQVTLSCSPISGHRSVSWYQQTPGQGLQFLFEYFSETQRNKGNFPGRFSGRQFSNSRSEMNVSTLELGDSALYLCASSFRGTGVYEQYFGPGTRLTVT.

This clonotype was observed a few times. J is TRBJ2-2 and V is TRBV20-1; 9 bases align to TRBD2. CDR1 and CDR2 (germline): DFQATT, SNEGSKA (reference sequence). The length of the CDR3 is 17 residues. Germline trimming cut 2 bases from V and 3 bases from J; bases unmatched to any gene: 10. In DNA, the CDR3 is TGCAGTGCTAGACCTCATCGGCGGGAGGGTTACACCGGGGAGCTGTTTTTT. Translation: CSARPHRREGYTGELFF.

CDR3: CAISGLDTRGEQFF. Written as DNA, the CDR3 is TGTGCCATCAGTGGTTTGGACACAAGGGGTGAGCAGTTCTTC. This sequence joins TRBV10-3 and TRBJ2-1, with D perhaps TRBD1 (5 bases). The germline V gene has CDR1 ENHRY and CDR2 SYGVKD. The V end lost 4 bases, the J end lost 9 bases, and 16 bases lay between the germline ends. The CDR3 sequence is 14 residues long.

The rearrangement uses TRBV7-2 and TRBJ2-1; D remains unclear. The CDR3 covers 19 residues. From germline, CDR1 is SGHTA and CDR2 FQGNSA. Trimming stripped 2 bases from V and 0 bases from J, with 20 bases between. For the CDR3, the DNA is TGTGCCAGCAGCTTAATAGCACGCAAAGGGTTAAGCTCCTACAATGAGCAGTTCTTC. Its translation is CASSLIARKGLSSYNEQFF.

This clonotype was observed a handful of times. The chain combines TRBV12-3 or TRBV12-4 with TRBJ2-1, with D perhaps matching TRBD2 (5 bases). With 8 bases removed from V and 6 bases from J, the gap between germline ends came to 14 bases. This CDR3 is built from 13 residues. The CDR3 loop reads CASGSRRGNEQFF. In DNA, the CDR3 is TGTGCCAGCGGGAGTCGCAGAGGCAATGAGCAGTTCTTC.

This clonotype was detected a few times. This chain links TRBV18 with TRBJ2-3; possibly TRBD2 for D (6 bases). The CDR3 has 15 residues. Trimming took off 2 bases at V and 6 bases at J, with 15 bases between the two ends. Germline assignment: CDR1 KGHSH and CDR2 LQKENI. The DNA of the CDR3 is TGTGCCAGCTCACCAGCCCTAGCGTCAAGGGATACGCAGTATTTT. This gives the protein CASSPALASRDTQYF. The full variable domain, its missing parts supplied by reference TRBV18 and TRBJ2-3, is NAGVMQNPRHLVRRRGQEARLRCSPMKGHSHVYWYRQLPEEGLKFMVYLQKENIIDESGMPKERFSAEFPKEGPSILRIQQVVRGDSAAYFCASSPALASRDTQYFGPGTRLTVL.

V is TRBV24-1 and J is TRBJ2-1, with TRBD2 matching over 14 bases. Per the germline V gene, CDR1 is KGHDR and CDR2 is SFDVKD. J lost 4 bases, V lost 2 bases, and 9 bases had no gene match. The CDR3 loop spans 19 amino acids. The CDR3 nucleotides read TGTGCCACCAGTGATTCCTTCGGGACTAGCGGGAGTTCTTACAATGAGCAGTTCTTC. Protein product: CATSDSFGTSGSSYNEQFF.

The rearrangement uses TRBV6-1 and TRBJ2-2; maybe TRBD1 (7 bases). V was pared by 6 bases and J by 7 bases, with 15 bases between. This CDR3 region has 14 residues. Germline V gives CDR1 MNHNS, CDR2 SASEGT. The CDR3 region is CASSRQGAGGELFF. CDR3 DNA sequence: TGTGCCAGCAGCCGACAGGGAGCGGGCGGGGAGCTGTTTTTT.

The chain uses TRBV6-5 and TRBJ1-1; 10 bases are a match to TRBD1. The J segment lost 6 bases and the V segment lost 3 bases, leaving 1 base of the junction unmatched. CDR3 length: 13 amino acids. Germline V gene lookup returns CDR1 MNHEY and CDR2 SVGAGI. This CDR3 is CASSYGQGAEAFF. The CDR3, as DNA: TGTGCCAGCAGTTATGGACAGGGGGCTGAAGCTTTCTTT.

In this sample, this clonotype turned up a few times. The CDR3 is CASSLVAGAATNEKLFF. CDR3 sequence (DNA): TGTGCCAGCTCACTGGTCGCGGGGGCAGCAACTAATGAAAAACTGTTTTTT. This chain joins TRBV18 and TRBJ1-4; D is perhaps TRBD1 (6 bases). The CDR3 sequence is 17 residues long. V was trimmed by 4 bases and J by 0 bases, leaving 15 bases between them. The germline CDR1 and CDR2 sequences are KGHSH and LQKENI.

In this sample, this clonotype turned up a few times. This sequence joins TRBV27 and TRBJ2-3, with 7 bases that match TRBD1. The germline V gene encodes CDR1 MNHEY and CDR2 SMNVEV (reference sequence). The ends lost 3 bases at V and 6 bases at J; junction bases unmatched: 12. The CDR3 contains 16 residues. Written as DNA, the CDR3 is TGTGCCAGCAGTTTGGTCCCCTCGACAGGGACGGATACGCAGTATTTT. Amino acid sequence: CASSLVPSTGTDTQYF.

This chain connects TRBV20-1 to TRBJ2-3, with TRBD2 matching over 11 bases. The CDR3 length is 15 residues. In germline, CDR1 is DFQATT, CDR2 SNEGSKA (reference sequence). J was trimmed by 5 bases and V by 0 bases; bases with no gene match: 4. DNA for the CDR3: TGCAGTGCTAGAGATCTAGCGGGAGGTATAGATACGCAGTATTTT. It is translated as CSARDLAGGIDTQYF.

J is TRBJ2-3 and V is TRBV5-4; D perhaps matches TRBD2 (6 bases). The V end was cut by 1 base, the J end by 5 bases, with 17 bases between. CDR3 size: 16 residues. Germline V gives CDR1 SGHNT, CDR2 YYREEE (reference sequence). CDR3 sequence: CASSLRLTGDGDTQYF. Here the CDR3 DNA reads TGTGCCAGCAGCTTGAGGTTAACGGGAGATGGAGATACGCAGTATTTT.

CDR3 DNA: TGCGCCAGCAGCCAAGATGAGTCAGGGGTAGAGACCCAGTACTTC. This codes for CASSQDESGVETQYF. The rearrangement links TRBV4-1 to TRBJ2-5; the D gene is possibly TRBD1 (6 bases). Trimming took off 0 bases at V and 4 bases at J, with 12 bases between the two ends. The CDR3 is made up of 15 amino acids. Germline V gene sequence: CDR1 MGHRA, CDR2 YSYEKL.

V gene TRBV4-1 combines with J gene TRBJ2-1, with D hard to call. V was pared by 4 bases and J by 5 bases, with 27 bases between. The germline V gene encodes CDR1 MGHRA and CDR2 YSYEKL. The CDR3 loop spans 19 amino acids. CDR3 protein: CASSLSGQVGDPFNNEQFF. CDR3 in DNA: TGCGCCAGCAGCCTATCCGGGCAGGTGGGCGACCCCTTTAACAATGAGCAGTTCTTC.

The chain links TRBV28 to TRBJ2-5; TRBD2 aligns across 10 bases. Germline trimming cut 5 bases from V and 7 bases from J; bases unmatched to any gene: 10. Germline V gene data show CDR1 as MDHEN and CDR2 as SYDVKM. The CDR3 loop spans 15 amino acids. CDR3 protein: CASSTSGTGDRTQYF. The DNA for the CDR3 is TGTGCCAGCAGTACTAGCGGGACCGGAGATCGGACCCAGTACTTC.

This chain links TRBV5-6 with TRBJ1-1, with a possible D match to TRBD1 (5 bases). The CDR3 loop spans 13 amino acids. The V end was cut by 4 bases, the J end by 7 bases, with 14 bases between. Germline V gene lookup returns CDR1 SGHDT and CDR2 YYEEEE. Written as DNA, the CDR3 is TGTGCCAGCAGCCCCACGGGGCAGGGTGAAGCTTTCTTT. It encodes CASSPTGQGEAFF.

This clonotype was found a few times. The chain links TRBV19 to TRBJ1-4; a possible D gene is TRBD1 (5 bases). Germline V CDR1 and CDR2: LNHDA, SQIVND (reference sequence). Trimming took off 5 bases at V and 3 bases at J, with 13 bases between the two ends. CDR3 length: 15 residues. CDR3 region: CASSGTVRPNEKLFF. CDR3 DNA sequence: TGTGCCAGTAGTGGGACCGTCCGCCCTAATGAAAAACTGTTTTTT.

CDR3 coding DNA: TGTGCCAGCAGTTCCGGGACTAGCGGGAGATACCCCTACAATGAGCAGTTCTTC. This codes for CASSSGTSGRYPYNEQFF. This chain links TRBV28 with TRBJ2-1; TRBD2 matches at 14 bases. The germline CDR1 and CDR2 sequences are MDHEN and SYDVKM. CDR3 size: 18 residues. The V gene end was trimmed by 4 bases and the J gene end by 2 bases; junction bases not matched to a gene: 7.